The 8 T cell receptor beta chains below come from one sample, sequenced in a study of T cells after somatic rescue of genetic block. Produced via immunoSEQ multiplex PCR; TCRdb's table is partial and in-frame only. The profile shows 60,000 to 75,000 clones, around 92% of them singletons. Sequenced sample: peripheral blood mononuclear cells (PBMCs). The origin of the receptors is a man in his forties.

The chain employs TRBV5-1 and TRBJ2-5; 11 bases agree with TRBD2. Germline values: CDR1 SGHRS, CDR2 YFSETQ. This CDR3 region has 16 residues. With V trimmed by 0 bases and J by 4 bases, 5 bases remained unmatched. The CDR3 sequence: CASSLVVAGGRETQYF. CDR3 nucleotide sequence: TGCGCCAGCAGCTTGGTGGTAGCGGGGGGGAGAGAGACCCAGTACTTC.

The genes are TRBV6-5 and TRBJ2-7; 10 positions agree with TRBD1. This CDR3 spans 16 amino acids. CDR1 and CDR2 (germline): MNHEY, SVGAGI. J lost 3 bases, V lost 2 bases, and 7 bases had no gene match. CDR3 amino acids: CASSYVRDRGGYEQYF. CDR3 nucleotide sequence: TGTGCCAGCAGTTACGTCCGGGACAGGGGAGGCTACGAGCAGTACTTC.

The chain carries TRBV11-2 and TRBJ2-3; D uncertain. This CDR3 has 12 residues. Germline V CDR1 and CDR2: SGHAT, FQNNGV. V dropped 4 bases and J dropped 6 bases, with 8 bases sitting between them. CDR3 sequence reads: CASSSPTDTQYF. CDR3 bases: TGTGCCAGCAGCTCACCGACGGATACGCAGTATTTT.

This clone was counted a single time. The CDR3 nucleotides are TGTGCCAGCAGCTTCGATTATTCACAGGGTGGCCACGAGCAGTACTTC. Its translation: CASSFDYSQGGHEQYF. The rearrangement uses TRBV7-2 and TRBJ2-7, with D maybe TRBD1 (6 bases). The CDR3 runs to 16 residues. Trimming removed 3 bases at V and 5 bases at J, with 20 bases between. In germline, CDR1 is SGHTA, CDR2 FQGNSA.

The V call is TRBV18, the J call TRBJ2-7; 8 bases align to TRBD1. There are 14 residues in the CDR3. In germline, CDR1 is KGHSH, CDR2 LQKENI. With 6 bases clipped from V and 5 bases from J, the junction kept 9 bases outside the gene matches. CDR3 DNA sequence: TGTGCCAGCTCGCAACCAGGGGGCGCGGACGAGCAGTACTTC. Amino acid sequence: CASSQPGGADEQYF.

This clone was counted once. The rearrangement links TRBV29-1 to TRBJ2-7, with TRBD2 matching over 7 bases. This CDR3 region has 15 residues. With V trimmed by 4 bases and J by 3 bases, 12 bases remained unmatched. Germline V gives CDR1 SQVTM, CDR2 ANQGSEA. The CDR3 DNA reads as TGCAGCGTTGTCCCAGGCGGGGGAGGTCACTACGAGCAGTACTTC. It translates to CSVVPGGGGHYEQYF.

The chain recombines TRBV6-4 with TRBJ2-1; 8 bases agree with TRBD2. The CDR3 has 13 residues. Germline V gives CDR1 MRHNA, CDR2 SNTAGT. V shed 4 bases, J shed 7 bases, and the junction held 3 bases outside the gene matches. The CDR3 reads CASSAGGANEQFF. CDR3 coding DNA: TGTGCCAGCAGTGCCGGGGGGGCAAATGAGCAGTTCTTC.

J is TRBJ1-1 and V is TRBV6-6, with D unclear. V lost 4 bases to trimming and J lost 3 bases, with 3 bases between them. Germline assignment: CDR1 MNHNY and CDR2 SVGAGI (reference sequence). The CDR3 contains 11 residues. Here the CDR3 DNA reads TGTGCCAGCAGTTCTCACACTGAAGCTTTCTTT. Amino acid sequence: CASSSHTEAFF.